The T cell receptor (beta chain) under discussion was sequenced for a study of cytomegalovirus exposure and HLA in healthy donors. Across the study: When 300 to 500 donors were genotyped, about 81% of them were found to fall in the Caucasian-associated ancestry cluster.

Primers: 60 Vbeta forward and 13 Jbeta reverse. Generated by immunoSEQ multiplex PCR, the TCRdb table keeps only in-frame clones and is missing some. The data show around 150,000 clones, 60% to 85% seen once. From germline, CDR1 is ENHRY and CDR2 SYGVKD. With 9 bases clipped from V and 8 bases from J, the junction kept 18 bases outside the gene matches. The CDR3 extends over 15 amino acids. The origin of this receptor is a man aged 40-55 years in good health and CMV-seronegative. The material sequenced was PBMCs. This sequence joins TRBV10-3 and TRBJ1-2; 7 nucleotides align to TRBD1. CDR3 amino acids: CAIRNSQQGRSGYTF. The DNA of the CDR3 is TGTGCCATTCGCAACTCACAACAGGGGAGGAGCGGCTACACCTTC.